One and the same sample provided the 23 T cell receptor beta chains below, sequenced in a study of blood T cell repertoires in COVID-19. The table came from immunoSEQ multiplex PCR; TCRdb's copy has only in-frame clones and leaves some out. The sample comprises 85,000 to 130,000 clones, 91% of which are singletons, and roughly 0.97% rests with the top ten. Sequencing was done on a sample of peripheral blood. Receptors originate from a man in his sixties with acute or convalescent COVID-19.

This clone showed up just once. This chain links TRBV12-3 or TRBV12-4 with TRBJ1-5; maybe TRBD1 (5 bases). Trimming removed 6 bases from V and 4 bases from J, with 10 bases in between. The CDR3 covers 13 residues. The CDR3 loop reads CASRGTRNQPQHF. The CDR3 DNA reads TGTGCCAGCAGAGGGACTCGAAATCAGCCCCAGCATTTT.

V is TRBV19 and J is TRBJ2-3; D possibly corresponds to TRBD2 (9 bases). CDR1 is LNHDA, CDR2 SQIVND, per germline (reference sequence). The V gene lost 3 bases and the J gene lost 4 bases, with 17 bases spanning the gap. This CDR3 contains 16 residues. The CDR3 bases are TGTGCCAGTAGTATTCCGCTAGCGGGACAGGCAGATACGCAGTATTTT. This translates into CASSIPLAGQADTQYF.

The genes are TRBV9 and TRBJ1-6; a weak D match, TRBD1 (6 bases). The CDR3 sequence is 15 residues long. Germline lookup yields CDR1 SGDLS and CDR2 YYNGEE. The germline V and J ends were trimmed by 3 bases and 6 bases, with 13 bases remaining between them. CDR3 in DNA: TGTGCCAGCAGCGGCTCGGGACATTCTAATTCACCCCTCCACTTT. Its protein is CASSGSGHSNSPLHF.

The chain employs TRBV3-1 (or the pseudogene TRBV3-2) and TRBJ1-2; 7 bases fit TRBD1. Germline trimming cut 3 bases from V and 5 bases from J; bases unmatched to any gene: 6. The CDR3 loop spans 14 amino acids. CDR1 and CDR2 (germline): LGHDT, YNNKEL (reference sequence). Here the CDR3 DNA reads TGTGCCAGCAGCCAGATGACAGGGCTATATGGCTACACCTTC. Amino acids: CASSQMTGLYGYTF.

This rearrangement joins TRBV7-3 to TRBJ2-1, with 14 bases that match TRBD2. Germline V lookup: CDR1 SGHTA, CDR2 FQGTGA. The junction had 8 bases not matched to a gene; V was cut back by 2 bases and J by 5 bases. The CDR3 runs to 18 residues. The CDR3 spells CASSLFSGLAGVHNEQFF. The CDR3 DNA sequence: TGTGCCAGCAGCTTATTTTCGGGACTAGCGGGAGTTCACAATGAGCAGTTCTTC.

The chain links TRBV7-8 to TRBJ1-6, with 8 bases matching TRBD1. Germline lookup yields CDR1 SGHVS and CDR2 FQNEAQ. This CDR3 has 14 amino acids. V shed 5 bases and J 9 bases; nucleotides not matched to a gene: 6. CDR3 bases: TGTGCCAGCAGCCCGAGACAGGGGAGTTCACCCCTCCACTTT. Its translation is CASSPRQGSSPLHF. Supplemented by reference TRBV7-8 and TRBJ1-6, the full variable domain reads GAGVSQSPRYKVAKRGQDVALRCDPISGHVSLFWYQQALGQGPEFLTYFQNEAQLDKSGLPSDRFFAERPEGSVSTLKIQRTQQEDSAVYLCASSPRQGSSPLHFGNGTRLTVT.

The rearrangement joins TRBV19 to TRBJ2-3; no reliable D call. CDR3 length equals 13 residues. Germline CDR1 reads LNHDA; CDR2 reads SQIVND (reference sequence). V was clipped by 3 bases and J by 0 bases, with 4 bases between them. This CDR3 reads CASSIESTDTQYF. As DNA, the CDR3 is TGTGCCAGTAGTATCGAGAGCACAGATACGCAGTATTTT.

J is TRBJ2-1 and V is TRBV28, with TRBD1 identical over 7 bases. V trimming: 4 bases; J trimming: 3 bases; junction bases outside the gene matches: 12. The CDR3 extends over 17 amino acids. Germline values: CDR1 MDHEN, CDR2 SYDVKM. As DNA, the CDR3 is TGTGCCAGCAGTTCACCCCTTAGACAGGGATACTACAATGAGCAGTTCTTC. Translation gives CASSSPLRQGYYNEQFF.

The gene calls are TRBV3-1 (or the pseudogene TRBV3-2) and TRBJ1-3; D is unclear. The germline gives CDR1 LGHDT, CDR2 YNNKEL (reference sequence). Trimming left V 1 base short and J 4 bases short, with 8 bases between. The CDR3 length is 14 residues. In DNA form, the CDR3 reads TGTGCCAGCAGCCAAGTTCAGCGAGGAAACACCATATATTTT. As protein: CASSQVQRGNTIYF.

This clone occurred once. The J gene is TRBJ1-1, the V gene TRBV27, with 7 bases lining up with TRBD1. J gave up 7 bases and V 4 bases, and 12 bases lay outside the gene matches. Germline CDR1 reads MNHEY; CDR2 reads SMNVEV (reference sequence). This CDR3 has 15 residues. DNA of the CDR3: TGTGCCAGCAGTTCAGGGACAGACAAAAGCTTTGAAGCTTTCTTT. Translated: CASSSGTDKSFEAFF.

The chain carries TRBV2 and TRBJ2-3, with D tentatively TRBD1 (7 bases). Germline-derived CDR1 and CDR2 are SNHLY and FYNNEI. The CDR3 is made up of 15 amino acids. V lost 5 bases to trimming and J lost 3 bases, with 15 bases between them. CDR3 protein: CASSQLTGRTDTQYF. DNA for the CDR3: TGTGCCAGCAGTCAATTGACAGGGAGGACAGATACGCAGTATTTT.

J is TRBJ1-2 and V is TRBV5-4, with D unclear. CDR3 length: 15 residues. The V and J ends lost 0 bases and 3 bases respectively, with 12 bases between them. Germline V gene data show CDR1 as SGHNT and CDR2 as YYREEE (reference sequence). CDR3 coding DNA: TGTGCCAGCAGCTTGGCGGCAGGTGCCGACTATGGCTACACCTTC. Protein sequence: CASSLAAGADYGYTF. Looking up the rest from reference TRBV5-4 and TRBJ1-2 gives the full variable domain: ETGVTQSPTHLIKTRGQQVTLRCSSQSGHNTVSWYQQALGQGPQFIFQYYREEENGRGNFPPRFSGLQFPNYSSELNVNALELDDSALYLCASSLAAGADYGYTFGSGTRLTVV.

A single count supports this clone. The chain combines TRBV11-3 with TRBJ1-1, with a possible D match to TRBD1 (5 bases). V lost 0 bases and J lost 4, with 21 bases in between. This CDR3 is 18 amino acids long. CDR1 and CDR2 (germline): SGHNT, YENEEA. The CDR3 here is CASSLEQAIGGEITEAFF. As DNA, the CDR3 is TGTGCCAGCAGCTTAGAGCAGGCAATCGGGGGGGAGATCACTGAAGCTTTCTTT.

In DNA form, the CDR3 reads TGTGCCAGCAATCCGACGGGGGGCACCATATATTTT. It specifies CASNPTGGTIYF. The V gene is TRBV6-6, the J gene TRBJ1-3, with D possibly TRBD1 on 5 matching bases. CDR3 length: 12 amino acids. From germline, CDR1 is MNHNY and CDR2 SVGAGI (reference sequence). Between the trimmed V and J ends, which lost 7 bases and 9 bases, there was a span of 13 bases.

This clone has just one count. The V call is TRBV5-1, the J call TRBJ1-6; D not resolved. This CDR3 is built from 13 residues. CDR1 is SGHRS, CDR2 YFSETQ, per germline. V was cut by 0 bases and J by 10 bases, with 8 bases left in between. The CDR3 protein is CASSLGDTSPLHF. The CDR3, as DNA: TGCGCCAGCAGCTTGGGCGATACGTCACCCCTCCACTTT.

CDR3 loop: CASSRLAGGYNEQFF. As DNA, the CDR3 is TGTGCCAGCAGTCGACTAGCGGGAGGTTACAATGAGCAGTTCTTC. This sequence joins TRBV2 and TRBJ2-1, with 13 bases that match TRBD2. J gave up 4 bases and V 5 bases, and 2 bases lay outside the gene matches. The germline V gene has CDR1 SNHLY and CDR2 FYNNEI. The CDR3 consists of 15 residues.

The sample holds a few counts of this clone. The rearrangement joins TRBV11-2 to TRBJ1-1; no firm D call. V gave up 2 bases and J gave up 6 bases, with 13 bases separating them. In germline, CDR1 is SGHAT, CDR2 FQNNGV. The CDR3 spans 14 residues. This CDR3 is CASSLKHLSPEAFF. The CDR3 bases are TGTGCCAGCAGCTTAAAACACCTTAGCCCTGAAGCTTTCTTT.

This clone was seen just once. The V call is TRBV25-1, the J call TRBJ1-2, with D unclear. Trimming removed 7 bases at V and 2 bases at J, with 8 bases between. This CDR3 spans 12 amino acids. CDR1 MGHDK and CDR2 SYGVNS come from the germline V gene. The CDR3 region is CASISANYGYTF. CDR3 nucleotide sequence: TGTGCCAGCATCTCCGCGAACTATGGCTACACCTTC.

The genes are TRBV5-1 and TRBJ1-1; 7 bases agree with TRBD1. The CDR3 extends over 12 amino acids. Germline V gene sequence: CDR1 SGHRS, CDR2 YFSETQ. J gave up 8 bases and V 3 bases, and 4 bases lay outside the gene matches. The CDR3 nucleotides are TGCGCCAGCAGCTGGGGACAGTCCGAAGCTTTCTTT. Protein: CASSWGQSEAFF.

DNA of the CDR3: TGTGCCAGCAGCCGACAGGGGGCCGGCTATGGCTACACCTTC. It specifies CASSRQGAGYGYTF. The J gene is TRBJ1-2, the V gene TRBV27, with 10 positions matching TRBD1. Trimming took 6 bases from V and 4 from J; bases not matched to a gene: 5. The germline V gene has CDR1 MNHEY and CDR2 SMNVEV (reference sequence). This CDR3 is built from 14 residues.

The chain joins TRBV19 to TRBJ2-1, with 7 bases that match TRBD1. V lost 5 bases to trimming and J lost 2 bases; unmatched junction nucleotides: 9. The germline V gene has CDR1 LNHDA and CDR2 SQIVND (reference sequence). The length of the CDR3 is 16 residues. Here the CDR3 DNA reads TGTGCCAGTAGTCCTCTGACAGGGTGGACCTACAATGAGCAGTTCTTC. Translation: CASSPLTGWTYNEQFF.

The rearrangement links TRBV7-9 to TRBJ1-1; TRBD1 matches 7 bases. This CDR3 spans 15 amino acids. Losses at the gene ends were 8 bases for V and 2 bases for J; bases not matched to a gene: 11. The germline V gene encodes CDR1 SEHNR and CDR2 FQNEAQ (reference sequence). The CDR3 DNA reads TGTGCCAGCCTACTGCACAGGGGCAAAAACACTGAAGCTTTCTTT. This sequence encodes CASLLHRGKNTEAFF.

The chain links TRBV6-5 to TRBJ1-5; a weak D match, TRBD1 (6 bases). The CDR3 covers 15 residues. Trimming removed 5 bases from V and 2 bases from J, with 13 bases in between. Germline V gene lookup returns CDR1 MNHEY and CDR2 SVGAGI. CDR3 region: CASSQTGIGNQPQHF. The CDR3 coding sequence is TGTGCCAGCAGTCAAACAGGGATCGGCAATCAGCCCCAGCATTTT.